The T cell receptor beta chain under discussion was sequenced for a study of OX40 agonist ivuxolimab in advanced cancers. Libraries were prepared by immunoSEQ multiplex PCR; TCRdb keeps only in-frame clonotypes and omits some of them. This repertoire shows tens of thousands of clones, about 93% found once; its top ten account for about 15%. Germline V gene data show CDR1 as GTSNPN and CDR2 as SVGIG (reference sequence). The CDR3 is 12 amino acids. Trimming cost V 3 bases and J 6 bases, with 9 bases left between them. The sequence came from an adult with an advanced solid tumor such as melanoma, head and neck, liver or kidney cancer. V is TRBV30 and J is TRBJ2-1; the D gene is possibly TRBD1 (6 bases). The sample in question was CD4+ or CD8+ T cells sorted from blood, obtained in a trial of the OX40 agonist ivuxolimab. CDR3 nucleotides: TGTGCCTGGAGCCCACAGGGCAATGAGCAGTTCTTC. The encoded protein is CAWSPQGNEQFF.